The 32 T cell receptor beta chains below come from one sample, sequenced in a study of T cell repertoires in cytomegalovirus infection. TCRdb redid the calling of the reads with MiXCR, one entry per CDR3 protein. The table has some 57,000 distinct CDR3 sequences, 25% to 40% seen once; the top ten hold roughly 70%. Their antigens remain unidentified. The specimen sequenced was PBMCs, sequenced either directly or after in vitro stimulation (not recorded which). The receptors here all came from a human donor in good health (CMV status not recorded). Some clones in this sample may be carry-over from other donors' samples.

The CDR3 DNA follows: TGTGCCAGCACCGAGGGCTACAATGAGCAGTTCTTC. Translation gives CASTEGYNEQFF. The genes are TRBV6-6 and TRBJ2-1; TRBD2 is a possible D gene (5 bases). Germline values: CDR1 MNHNY, CDR2 SVGAGI (reference sequence). V lost 7 bases and J 3 bases, leaving 7 bases between the germline ends. The CDR3 has 12 amino acids.

This clonotype was detected only once. The chain couples TRBV12-5 to TRBJ2-5, with TRBD2 identical over 8 bases. The germline gives CDR1 LGHNT, CDR2 FRNRAP. The CDR3 is made up of 13 amino acids. The junction had 6 bases not matched to a gene; V was cut back by 7 bases and J by 5 bases. CDR3 in DNA: TGTGCTAGTGCCGGGACTAGAGGGGAGACCCAGTACTTC. Translation gives CASAGTRGETQYF.

This clonotype has only a few counts. The V and J genes are TRBV6-2 or TRBV6-3 and TRBJ2-1; 10 nucleotides agree with TRBD2. CDR1 and CDR2 (germline): MNHEY, SVGEGT. The ends lost 5 bases at V and 8 bases at J; junction bases unmatched: 21. This CDR3 region has 19 residues. The CDR3 reads CASSPFLAGVGGGWDEQFF. CDR3 sequence (DNA): TGTGCCAGCAGTCCCTTCCTAGCGGGAGTTGGCGGGGGGTGGGATGAGCAGTTCTTC.

This chain links TRBV29-1 with TRBJ2-7; weak D call: TRBD2 (6 bases). CDR3 size: 12 residues. The V end was cut by 6 bases, the J end by 0 bases, with 9 bases between. Germline V CDR1 and CDR2: SQVTM, ANQGSEA. This CDR3 is CSVLAASYEQYF. CDR3 nucleotide sequence: TGCAGCGTACTAGCAGCCTCCTACGAGCAGTACTTC.

This chain's CDR3 is CASSYRRDTQYF. CDR3 nucleotides: TGTGCCAGCAGCTACCGAAGGGATACGCAGTATTTT. The gene calls are TRBV11-2 and TRBJ2-3; unclear D gene. Per germline, CDR1 SGHAT and CDR2 FQNNGV. The CDR3 runs 12 residues. The ends were cut back, 4 bases at V and 6 bases at J, with 8 bases in the middle.

This clonotype was seen repeatedly, ten times or more. This chain joins TRBV7-6 and TRBJ2-7; the match to TRBD1 covers 8 bases. The length of the CDR3 is 18 residues. V lost 4 bases and J lost 3; bases outside the gene matches: 17. Germline lookup yields CDR1 SGHVS and CDR2 FNYEAQ. The CDR3, as DNA: TGTGCCAGCAGCTCCGCACCCGGAGGACAGGGAGGCTTCTACGAGCAGTACTTC. As protein: CASSSAPGGQGGFYEQYF.

This clonotype was counted a single time. CDR3 in amino acids: CASSAMGYNQPQHF. The DNA of the CDR3 is TGTGCCAGCAGCGCCATGGGGTACAATCAGCCCCAGCATTTT. The J gene is TRBJ1-5, the V gene TRBV12-3 or TRBV12-4; D is ambiguous. The CDR3 runs to 14 residues. The germline V and J ends were trimmed by 6 bases and 3 bases, with 12 bases remaining between them.

The chain joins TRBV7-2 to TRBJ2-1, with a tentative D call TRBD1 (6 bases). V lost 3 bases to trimming and J lost 7 bases, with 7 bases between them. The CDR3 covers 12 residues. CDR1 and CDR2 (germline): SGHTA, FQGNSA. CDR3 DNA: TGTGCCAGCAGCTTCAGGGGTAATGAGCAGTTCTTC. Translated: CASSFRGNEQFF.

The chain uses TRBV7-7 and TRBJ2-3, with D uncertain. CDR1 is SSHAT and CDR2 is FNYEAQ in the germline V gene (reference sequence). The CDR3 is made up of 13 amino acids. Trimming cost V 4 bases and J 4 bases, with 9 bases left between them. Here the CDR3 reads CASSSVRADTQYF. The CDR3 DNA follows: TGTGCCAGCAGCTCTGTACGGGCAGATACGCAGTATTTT.

This clonotype was recorded a few times. The chain combines TRBV11-3 with TRBJ2-1; D remains ambiguous. The CDR3 length is 15 residues. The germline gives CDR1 SGHNT, CDR2 YENEEA. The germline V and J ends were trimmed by 4 bases and 3 bases, with 13 bases remaining between them. The CDR3 loop reads CASSSRRGLYNEQFF. In DNA form, the CDR3 reads TGTGCCAGCAGCTCCCGTCGAGGTCTCTACAATGAGCAGTTCTTC.

The V gene is TRBV2, the J gene TRBJ2-1; the D gene is possibly TRBD1 (6 bases). Germline values: CDR1 SNHLY, CDR2 FYNNEI. V was cut by 9 bases and J by 0 bases, with 12 bases left in between. This CDR3 has 14 amino acids. This CDR3 reads CASRQDRSYNEQFF. CDR3 nucleotides: TGTGCCAGTCGACAGGACCGCTCCTACAATGAGCAGTTCTTC.

The CDR3: CASIYSGANVLTF. CDR3 nucleotide sequence: TGTGCCAGCATTTACTCTGGGGCCAACGTCCTGACTTTC. The rearrangement links TRBV12-3 or TRBV12-4 to TRBJ2-6; the D is unclear. The CDR3 is made up of 13 amino acids. V was trimmed by 7 bases and J by 0 bases, leaving 4 bases between them.

This rearrangement joins TRBV20-1 to TRBJ2-7, with 9 nucleotides matching TRBD2. The CDR3 spans 15 residues. V lost 4 bases to trimming and J lost 7 bases; unmatched junction nucleotides: 14. Germline-derived CDR1 and CDR2 are DFQATT and SNEGSKA (reference sequence). In DNA, the CDR3 is TGCAGTGCTATGGGGTGGTCTAGCGGGACTGGGGAGCAGTACTTC. Its translation is CSAMGWSSGTGEQYF.

The V call is TRBV7-8, the J call TRBJ2-5; D may be TRBD1 (6 bases). This CDR3 has 17 amino acids. CDR1 SGHVS and CDR2 FQNEAQ come from the germline V gene. Trimming took off 2 bases at V and 2 bases at J, with 18 bases between the two ends. Here the CDR3 reads CASSLRAAGVLQETQYF. The CDR3 region has the DNA TGTGCCAGCAGCTTACGGGCGGCAGGGGTTCTTCAAGAGACCCAGTACTTC.

This clonotype was counted only a few times. The genes are TRBV7-8 and TRBJ2-1; no firm D call. Germline CDR1 is SGHVS and CDR2 is FQNEAQ. This CDR3 spans 15 amino acids. V was pared by 5 bases and J by 7 bases, with 18 bases between. The DNA for the CDR3 is TGTGCCAGCAGCCCCCGTGGGTCCCGAATTAATGAGCAGTTCTTC. It is translated as CASSPRGSRINEQFF.

This clonotype appeared a few times. The CDR3: CAETAGGPDEQFF. DNA of the CDR3: TGTGCCGAAACGGCGGGAGGTCCGGATGAGCAGTTCTTC. The chain is built from TRBV7-9 and TRBJ2-1, with 8 bases fitting TRBD2. Trimming at V came to 11 bases and at J to 8 bases, leaving 11 bases not matched to a gene. Germline V gene data show CDR1 as SEHNR and CDR2 as FQNEAQ (reference sequence). The CDR3 is 13 amino acids.

This clonotype was detected many times. The chain combines TRBV7-6 with TRBJ1-3; D call uncertain. CDR3 length: 17 amino acids. CDR1 is SGHVS, CDR2 FNYEAQ, per germline. V was clipped by 5 bases and J by 0 bases, with 17 bases between them. CDR3 DNA: TGTGCCAGCAGCCTGGATGGGTGGAGGAACTCTGGAAACACCATATATTTT. It encodes CASSLDGWRNSGNTIYF. The complete variable domain, with remaining parts taken from reference TRBV7-6 and TRBJ1-3, reads GAGVSQSPRYKVTKRGQDVALRCDPISGHVSLYWYRQALGQGPEFLTYFNYEAQQDKSGLPNDRFSAERPEGSISTLTIQRTEQRDSAMYRCASSLDGWRNSGNTIYFGEGSWLTVV.

This clonotype was picked up a small number of times. V is TRBV20-1 and J is TRBJ1-5; D gene uncertain. CDR1 and CDR2 (germline): DFQATT, SNEGSKA (reference sequence). There are 14 residues in the CDR3. Deletions cut 2 bases from V and 0 bases from J, with 8 bases between. CDR3 sequence: CSARPEYSNQPQHF. As DNA, the CDR3 is TGCAGTGCTAGACCCGAATATAGCAATCAGCCCCAGCATTTT.

This clonotype was found a few times. The genes are TRBV19 and TRBJ2-1; 7 bases map to TRBD1. V trimming: 5 bases; J trimming: 0 bases; junction bases outside the gene matches: 4. CDR1 is LNHDA and CDR2 is SQIVND in the germline V gene (reference sequence). This CDR3 region has 15 residues. DNA of the CDR3: TGTGCCAGTAGTGAGGACAGGAGCTCCTACAATGAGCAGTTCTTC. The encoded protein is CASSEDRSSYNEQFF.

The sample holds a few counts of this clonotype. The chain combines TRBV20-1 with TRBJ1-5; D gene uncertain. Trimming pared 0 bases from V and 4 bases from J, leaving 7 bases between. This CDR3 comprises 13 residues. Germline CDR1 DFQATT, CDR2 SNEGSKA (reference sequence). The DNA for the CDR3 is TGCAGTGCTAGAGATCTGGGAAATCAGCCCCAGCATTTT. This translates into CSARDLGNQPQHF.

This clonotype was counted a single time. The chain is built from TRBV14 and TRBJ1-4, with D unresolved. CDR1 and CDR2 (germline): SGHDN, FVKESK. The CDR3 runs 14 residues. V lost 1 base and J lost 7, with 10 bases in between. In DNA form, the CDR3 reads TGTGCCAGCAGCCAAGGGGCGGAACCTGAAAAACTGTTTTTT. Its protein is CASSQGAEPEKLFF.

This chain joins TRBV5-4 and TRBJ2-5; D gene ambiguous. Trimming shortened V by 0 bases and J by 7 bases, and 10 bases separated the two germline ends. From germline, CDR1 is SGHNT and CDR2 YYREEE (reference sequence). This CDR3 is built from 13 residues. CDR3 in DNA: TGTGCCAGCAGCTTGGACTACCGAGGGACCCAGTACTTC. As protein: CASSLDYRGTQYF.

This clonotype has a handful of counts. Written as DNA, the CDR3 is TGTGCTAGTGGTTTGGTACAAGGGGGCGTAAATGAAAAACTGTTTTTT. This sequence encodes CASGLVQGGVNEKLFF. The chain carries TRBV12-5 and TRBJ1-4; 7 bases are a match to TRBD1. This CDR3 spans 16 amino acids. From germline, CDR1 is LGHNT and CDR2 FRNRAP. With V trimmed by 0 bases and J by 5 bases, 6 bases remained unmatched.

The chain recombines TRBV28 with TRBJ1-2, with 8 bases matching TRBD1. The CDR3 loop spans 14 amino acids. The germline CDR1 and CDR2 sequences are MDHEN and SYDVKM. V gave up 5 bases and J gave up 1 base; unmatched junction bases: 3. The CDR3 DNA reads as TGTGCCAGCAGTACAGGGGGGGATAACTATGGCTACACCTTC. Translated, it gives CASSTGGDNYGYTF.

A few counts support this clonotype. The gene calls are TRBV7-9 and TRBJ2-5; 7 positions agree with TRBD1. The CDR3 is 15 residues long. Germline V gene data show CDR1 as SEHNR and CDR2 as FQNEAQ (reference sequence). Losses at the gene ends were 3 bases for V and 1 base for J; bases not matched to a gene: 5. For the CDR3, the DNA is TGTGCCAGCAGCTTGTCCCGGACAGGCCAAGAGACCCAGTACTTC. Translating it yields CASSLSRTGQETQYF.

The gene calls are TRBV7-2 and TRBJ2-5, with 11 nucleotides matching TRBD2. The V segment lost 5 bases and the J segment 1 base; nucleotides outside the gene matches: 6. Germline CDR1 reads SGHTA; CDR2 reads FQGNSA. The CDR3 length is 16 residues. The CDR3 here is CASSPQGTSGQETQYF. The CDR3 nucleotides are TGTGCCAGCAGCCCCCAAGGGACTAGCGGCCAAGAGACCCAGTACTTC.

This CDR3 is CASSEKGQGHEQYF. The CDR3 DNA reads TGTGCCAGCAGCGAAAAAGGACAGGGCCACGAGCAGTACTTC. The rearrangement links TRBV7-4 to TRBJ2-7; 8 bases line up with TRBD1. Germline-derived CDR1 and CDR2 are SGHVT and SQSDAQ. This CDR3 has 14 residues. The V segment lost 5 bases and the J segment 5 bases; nucleotides outside the gene matches: 8. The full variable domain, with the rest looked up from reference TRBV7-4 and TRBJ2-7, is GAGVSQSPRYKVAKRGRDVALRCDSISGHVTLYWYRQTLGQGSEVLTYSQSDAQRDKSGRPSGRFSAERPERSVSTLKIQRTEQGDSAVYLCASSEKGQGHEQYFGPGTRLTVT.

Here the CDR3 DNA reads TGTGCCAGCAGTTTAGTACCCAACACTGAAGCTTTCTTT. Protein: CASSLVPNTEAFF. The chain couples TRBV6-1 to TRBJ1-1; D ambiguous. The CDR3 totals 13 residues. V was clipped by 5 bases and J by 2 bases, with 9 bases between them. Germline-derived CDR1 and CDR2 are MNHNS and SASEGT.

The chain combines TRBV20-1 with TRBJ2-1, with TRBD2 identical over 8 bases. Looked up from germline, CDR1 is DFQATT and CDR2 is SNEGSKA (reference sequence). Trimming removed 3 bases from V and 1 base from J; junction bases left unmatched: 5. The CDR3 loop spans 15 amino acids. For the CDR3, the DNA is TGCAGTGCTAGGGGGGGGACTAGGTCCTACAATGAGCAGTTCTTC. Amino acid sequence: CSARGGTRSYNEQFF.

The chain couples TRBV7-2 to TRBJ2-3; tentative D call: TRBD2 (6 bases). Germline CDR1 SGHTA, CDR2 FQGNSA. The CDR3 has 16 amino acids. V was pared by 2 bases and J by 4 bases, with 16 bases between. Here the CDR3 reads CASSLNPLAGPDTQYF. In nucleotides, the CDR3 is TGTGCCAGCAGCTTAAATCCCCTGGCGGGACCAGATACGCAGTATTTT.

The chain combines TRBV4-3 with TRBJ1-1; possibly TRBD1 for D (5 bases). V was shortened by 4 bases and J by 1 base, with 13 bases between the two germline ends. CDR1 and CDR2 (germline): LGHNA, YSLEER. The CDR3 contains 15 residues. This CDR3 is CASSPGWGTNTEAFF. As DNA, the CDR3 is TGCGCCAGCAGCCCCGGTTGGGGGACGAACACTGAAGCTTTCTTT.

The chain uses TRBV2 and TRBJ1-6; no definite D call. There are 13 residues in the CDR3. Trimming left V 4 bases short and J 5 bases short, with 6 bases between. Per germline, CDR1 SNHLY and CDR2 FYNNEI. The CDR3 DNA reads as TGTGCCAGCAGTGGGGAAAATAATTCACCCCTCCACTTT. The encoded protein is CASSGENNSPLHF. Full variable domain (remainder filled in from reference TRBV2 and TRBJ1-6): EPEVTQTPSHQVTQMGQEVILRCVPISNHLYFYWYRQILGQKVEFLVSFYNNEISEKSEIFDDQFSVERPDGSNFTLKIRSTKLEDSAMYFCASSGENNSPLHFGNGTRLTVT.